The 25 T cell receptor beta chains in this list originate from one sample, sequenced in a study of a mutant IDH1 vaccine in newly diagnosed glioma. Time point: baseline, week 1 (first vaccination visit). Regarding treatment: pre-vaccination baseline after standard-of-care therapy. Here immunoSEQ multiplex PCR was the method, and the copy in TCRdb shows in-frame clones only, minus some. This table has tens of thousands of clones, roughly 89% appearing once. Sequenced here: PBMCs, sampled from a glioma patient treated with radiotherapy, temozolomide or both. These receptors all stem from a man aged 35 to 55 with glioma.

As DNA, the CDR3 is TGTGCCAGCAGCCATGGGCTAGCGGGAGCGGGCAATGAGCAGTTCTTC. It codes for CASSHGLAGAGNEQFF. V and J are TRBV14 and TRBJ2-1; 10 positions match TRBD2. This CDR3 contains 16 residues. The V gene's germline CDR1 is SGHDN and CDR2 FVKESK. The V and J ends lost 3 bases and 6 bases, in that order; junction bases with no gene match: 8. Full variable domain (outside the CDR3, taken from reference TRBV14 and TRBJ2-1): EAGVTQFPSHSVIEKGQTVTLRCDPISGHDNLYWYRRVMGKEIKFLLHFVKESKQDESGMPNNRFLAERTGGTYSTLKVQPAELEDSGVYFCASSHGLAGAGNEQFFGPGTRLTVL.

This chain joins TRBV9 and TRBJ2-3, with 13 bases fitting TRBD2. CDR3 length equals 17 residues. Germline loops: CDR1 SGDLS, CDR2 YYNGEE. Unmatched junction bases numbered 7, after V lost 4 bases and J lost 2 bases. The CDR3 loop is CASSPRTSGSLTDTQYF. As DNA, the CDR3 is TGTGCCAGCAGCCCACGGACTAGCGGGAGCCTCACAGATACGCAGTATTTT.

The rearrangement links TRBV28 to TRBJ2-7; TRBD2 matches 7 bases. This CDR3 has 14 amino acids. Per germline, CDR1 MDHEN and CDR2 SYDVKM. J lost 2 bases, V lost 3 bases, and 4 bases had no gene match. The CDR3 DNA follows: TGTGCCAGCAGTTTGGCGGGAGAGCCCTACGAGCAGTACTTC. Amino acid sequence: CASSLAGEPYEQYF.

The genes are TRBV7-8 and TRBJ2-7; 7 nucleotides agree with TRBD1. The CDR3 runs 18 residues. With 3 bases clipped from V and 4 bases from J, the junction kept 18 bases outside the gene matches. From germline, CDR1 is SGHVS and CDR2 FQNEAQ. The CDR3 sequence is CASSFSRYKGGASYEQYF. CDR3 bases: TGTGCCAGCAGCTTCTCCAGGTACAAAGGGGGCGCTTCTTACGAGCAGTACTTC.

The J gene is TRBJ2-1, the V gene TRBV5-6; D uncertain. The germline V gene has CDR1 SGHDT and CDR2 YYEEEE. Trimming removed 6 bases at V and 6 bases at J, with 10 bases between. CDR3 length: 12 amino acids. This CDR3 reads CASNDGSNEQFF. The CDR3 nucleotides are TGTGCCAGCAATGATGGCAGCAATGAGCAGTTCTTC.

V and J are TRBV29-1 and TRBJ2-5; D remains ambiguous. With 3 bases removed from V and 2 bases from J, the gap between germline ends came to 13 bases. The CDR3 extends over 14 amino acids. Germline assignment: CDR1 SQVTM and CDR2 ANQGSEA. The CDR3 loop reads CSVDPVGGQETQYF. DNA for the CDR3: TGCAGCGTTGACCCCGTGGGCGGTCAAGAGACCCAGTACTTC.

This sequence joins TRBV7-9 and TRBJ2-7, with D unclear. CDR1 is SEHNR and CDR2 is FQNEAQ in the germline V gene (reference sequence). The CDR3 spans 15 residues. Trimming took off 2 bases at V and 1 base at J, with 12 bases between the two ends. The CDR3 DNA reads TGTGCCAGCAGCTTATCCCCCGCCGAATCCTACGAGCAGTACTTC. It specifies CASSLSPAESYEQYF. The full variable domain, in which reference TRBV7-9 and TRBJ2-7 provide the parts outside the CDR3, is DTGVSQNPRHKITKRGQNVTFRCDPISEHNRLYWYRQTLGQGPEFLTYFQNEAQLEKSRLLSDRFSAERPKGSFSTLEIQRTEQGDSAMYLCASSLSPAESYEQYFGPGTRLTVT.

The V call is TRBV6-5, the J call TRBJ2-7, with 15 bases identical to TRBD2. V was pared by 5 bases and J by 5 bases, with 4 bases of the junction left unmatched. CDR3 length equals 15 residues. From germline, CDR1 is MNHEY and CDR2 SVGAGI. The CDR3 loop reads CASSRTSGRGNEQYF. The CDR3 DNA sequence: TGTGCCAGCAGTAGGACTAGCGGGAGGGGAAACGAGCAGTACTTC.

The CDR3 sequence: CASSLRGGGYVTEAFF. The CDR3 coding sequence is TGTGCCAGCAGCCTTAGGGGAGGGGGCTATGTCACTGAAGCTTTCTTT. The chain employs TRBV28 and TRBJ1-1, with 7 bases lining up with TRBD1. The J segment lost 4 bases and the V segment lost 6 bases, leaving 14 bases of the junction unmatched. The germline CDR1 and CDR2 sequences are MDHEN and SYDVKM. The CDR3 loop spans 16 amino acids.

The chain uses TRBV7-8 and TRBJ1-2; 7 nucleotides match TRBD1. The ends lost 2 bases at V and 3 bases at J; junction bases unmatched: 6. The CDR3 has 15 residues. Germline CDR1 is SGHVS and CDR2 is FQNEAQ. The CDR3 reads CASSLNRGLDYGYTF. The CDR3 bases are TGTGCCAGCAGCTTAAATAGGGGGCTGGACTATGGCTACACCTTC.

As DNA, the CDR3 is TGCAGTATAGGGCCCTGGACGTACTTC. This translates into CSIGPWTYF. J is TRBJ2-5 and V is TRBV20-1; D is uncertain. Trimming removed 8 bases from V and 13 bases from J, with 14 bases in between. CDR3 size: 9 residues. Germline lookup yields CDR1 DFQATT and CDR2 SNEGSKA (reference sequence).

The V and J genes are TRBV27 and TRBJ1-1; D not resolved. V lost 3 bases and J lost 3, with 8 bases in between. CDR3 size: 13 residues. The germline gives CDR1 MNHEY, CDR2 SMNVEV (reference sequence). The CDR3 DNA is TGTGCCAGCAGTTTTAGGATTTACACTGAAGCTTTCTTT. It specifies CASSFRIYTEAFF.

The V gene is TRBV29-1, the J gene TRBJ1-2; 8 bases map to TRBD1. Germline CDR1 is SQVTM and CDR2 is ANQGSEA. Trimming cost V 5 bases and J 4 bases; bases outside gene matches: 9. The CDR3 sequence is 14 residues long. CDR3 amino acids: CSVPTDRGPYGYTF. CDR3 coding DNA: TGCAGCGTTCCCACTGACAGGGGTCCCTATGGCTACACCTTC.

The rearrangement uses TRBV2 and TRBJ2-7, with D perhaps matching TRBD2 (5 bases). The germline V gene has CDR1 SNHLY and CDR2 FYNNEI. The length of the CDR3 is 12 residues. Between the trimmed V and J ends, which lost 8 bases and 2 bases, there was a span of 10 bases. The CDR3 nucleotides are TGTGCCAGCGCTAGCCTCACCTACGAGCAGTACTTC. This encodes CASASLTYEQYF.

V usage is TRBV20-1 and J usage is TRBJ2-7; D gene unclear. The CDR3 loop spans 11 amino acids. Deletions cut 3 bases from V and 3 bases from J, with 6 bases between. In germline, CDR1 is DFQATT, CDR2 SNEGSKA (reference sequence). The CDR3, as DNA: TGCAGTGCTAGTCTGCGCTACGAGCAGTACTTC. Translation gives CSASLRYEQYF.

This clone is medium-sized (0.01 to 0.1%) in the sample. This sequence joins TRBV27 and TRBJ2-7; 8 bases agree with TRBD1. Germline assignment: CDR1 MNHEY and CDR2 SMNVEV (reference sequence). The CDR3 length is 15 residues. V lost 4 bases to trimming and J lost 0 bases; unmatched junction nucleotides: 5. The CDR3: CASSSDRDPSYEQYF. Written as DNA, the CDR3 is TGTGCCAGCAGTTCGGACAGGGATCCCTCCTACGAGCAGTACTTC.

This clone showed up just once. The genes are TRBV4-3 and TRBJ2-7; D is unclear. Per germline, CDR1 LGHNA and CDR2 YSLEER. V was trimmed by 1 base and J by 0 bases, leaving 10 bases between them. The CDR3 has 15 amino acids. The DNA for the CDR3 is TGCGCCAGCAGCCAAGTGGGTTTTTCCTCCTACGAGCAGTACTTC. Translation gives CASSQVGFSSYEQYF.

This clone was recorded only once. This chain links TRBV15 with TRBJ2-7; D is possibly TRBD2 (7 bases). Trimming removed 3 bases from V and 3 bases from J, with 15 bases in between. The CDR3 totals 15 residues. Germline V gene sequence: CDR1 LNHNV, CDR2 YYDKDF (reference sequence). CDR3 loop: CATSRGRGAGYEQYF. The DNA for the CDR3 is TGTGCCACCAGCAGGGGGAGGGGGGCTGGCTACGAGCAGTACTTC.

V gene TRBV7-2 combines with J gene TRBJ2-5; the D gene is possibly TRBD1 (6 bases). Germline V gene data show CDR1 as SGHTA and CDR2 as FQGNSA. V gave up 4 bases and J gave up 4 bases, with 16 bases separating them. The CDR3 contains 15 residues. CDR3 coding DNA: TGTGCCAGCAGCTCGGCTCAGGGGCTGCGAGAGACCCAGTACTTC. This gives the protein CASSSAQGLRETQYF.

V usage is TRBV27 and J usage is TRBJ2-7, with a weak D call TRBD1 (5 bases). CDR1 is MNHEY and CDR2 is SMNVEV in the germline V gene (reference sequence). The CDR3 spans 15 residues. Between the trimmed V and J ends, which lost 0 bases and 3 bases, there was a span of 12 bases. For the CDR3, the DNA is TGTGCCAGCAGTTTATCGTTCGCCAGGGACTACGAGCAGTACTTC. It yields the protein CASSLSFARDYEQYF.

This chain joins TRBV28 and TRBJ1-5; 9 bases are shared with TRBD1. V lost 10 bases to trimming and J lost 7 bases; unmatched junction nucleotides: 11. In germline, CDR1 is MDHEN, CDR2 SYDVKM. The CDR3 consists of 14 residues. The CDR3 nucleotides read TGTGCCAACCGCGGGGACAGGGAGGACCAGCCCCAGCATTTT. Protein sequence: CANRGDREDQPQHF.

This clone was picked up a small number of times. The chain couples TRBV25-1 to TRBJ2-6, with TRBD1 identical over 8 bases. CDR3 length: 17 residues. Germline-derived CDR1 and CDR2 are MGHDK and SYGVNS. With 5 bases clipped from V and 2 bases from J, the junction kept 8 bases outside the gene matches. The CDR3 DNA follows: TGTGCCAGCAGTTCACAGACAGGGGCCCCTGGGGCCAACGTCCTGACTTTC. This sequence encodes CASSSQTGAPGANVLTF.

The rearrangement joins TRBV6-1 to TRBJ2-6; D not resolved. Germline V gene sequence: CDR1 MNHNS, CDR2 SASEGT. The CDR3 contains 15 residues. V lost 8 bases and J 1 base, leaving 12 bases between the germline ends. CDR3 nucleotides: TGTGCCAGCTACCCAAACCCTTCTGGGGCCAACGTCCTGACTTTC. Its translation: CASYPNPSGANVLTF.

This chain joins TRBV27 and TRBJ2-7; D not certain. Germline assignment: CDR1 MNHEY and CDR2 SMNVEV (reference sequence). This CDR3 is built from 14 residues. The V end was cut by 10 bases, the J end by 2 bases, with 18 bases between. This chain's CDR3 is CATSLAVSPYEQYF. CDR3 nucleotides: TGTGCCACTTCCCTCGCCGTCTCCCCCTACGAGCAGTACTTC.

This clone has a handful of counts. The gene calls are TRBV4-1 and TRBJ2-7, with 9 bases that match TRBD1. Germline V CDR1 and CDR2: MGHRA, YSYEKL. V lost 3 bases to trimming and J lost 3 bases; unmatched junction nucleotides: 3. The CDR3 sequence is 14 residues long. CDR3 DNA sequence: TGCGCCAGCAGCCACATGGGACAGGGCTACGAGCAGTACTTC. It is translated as CASSHMGQGYEQYF.